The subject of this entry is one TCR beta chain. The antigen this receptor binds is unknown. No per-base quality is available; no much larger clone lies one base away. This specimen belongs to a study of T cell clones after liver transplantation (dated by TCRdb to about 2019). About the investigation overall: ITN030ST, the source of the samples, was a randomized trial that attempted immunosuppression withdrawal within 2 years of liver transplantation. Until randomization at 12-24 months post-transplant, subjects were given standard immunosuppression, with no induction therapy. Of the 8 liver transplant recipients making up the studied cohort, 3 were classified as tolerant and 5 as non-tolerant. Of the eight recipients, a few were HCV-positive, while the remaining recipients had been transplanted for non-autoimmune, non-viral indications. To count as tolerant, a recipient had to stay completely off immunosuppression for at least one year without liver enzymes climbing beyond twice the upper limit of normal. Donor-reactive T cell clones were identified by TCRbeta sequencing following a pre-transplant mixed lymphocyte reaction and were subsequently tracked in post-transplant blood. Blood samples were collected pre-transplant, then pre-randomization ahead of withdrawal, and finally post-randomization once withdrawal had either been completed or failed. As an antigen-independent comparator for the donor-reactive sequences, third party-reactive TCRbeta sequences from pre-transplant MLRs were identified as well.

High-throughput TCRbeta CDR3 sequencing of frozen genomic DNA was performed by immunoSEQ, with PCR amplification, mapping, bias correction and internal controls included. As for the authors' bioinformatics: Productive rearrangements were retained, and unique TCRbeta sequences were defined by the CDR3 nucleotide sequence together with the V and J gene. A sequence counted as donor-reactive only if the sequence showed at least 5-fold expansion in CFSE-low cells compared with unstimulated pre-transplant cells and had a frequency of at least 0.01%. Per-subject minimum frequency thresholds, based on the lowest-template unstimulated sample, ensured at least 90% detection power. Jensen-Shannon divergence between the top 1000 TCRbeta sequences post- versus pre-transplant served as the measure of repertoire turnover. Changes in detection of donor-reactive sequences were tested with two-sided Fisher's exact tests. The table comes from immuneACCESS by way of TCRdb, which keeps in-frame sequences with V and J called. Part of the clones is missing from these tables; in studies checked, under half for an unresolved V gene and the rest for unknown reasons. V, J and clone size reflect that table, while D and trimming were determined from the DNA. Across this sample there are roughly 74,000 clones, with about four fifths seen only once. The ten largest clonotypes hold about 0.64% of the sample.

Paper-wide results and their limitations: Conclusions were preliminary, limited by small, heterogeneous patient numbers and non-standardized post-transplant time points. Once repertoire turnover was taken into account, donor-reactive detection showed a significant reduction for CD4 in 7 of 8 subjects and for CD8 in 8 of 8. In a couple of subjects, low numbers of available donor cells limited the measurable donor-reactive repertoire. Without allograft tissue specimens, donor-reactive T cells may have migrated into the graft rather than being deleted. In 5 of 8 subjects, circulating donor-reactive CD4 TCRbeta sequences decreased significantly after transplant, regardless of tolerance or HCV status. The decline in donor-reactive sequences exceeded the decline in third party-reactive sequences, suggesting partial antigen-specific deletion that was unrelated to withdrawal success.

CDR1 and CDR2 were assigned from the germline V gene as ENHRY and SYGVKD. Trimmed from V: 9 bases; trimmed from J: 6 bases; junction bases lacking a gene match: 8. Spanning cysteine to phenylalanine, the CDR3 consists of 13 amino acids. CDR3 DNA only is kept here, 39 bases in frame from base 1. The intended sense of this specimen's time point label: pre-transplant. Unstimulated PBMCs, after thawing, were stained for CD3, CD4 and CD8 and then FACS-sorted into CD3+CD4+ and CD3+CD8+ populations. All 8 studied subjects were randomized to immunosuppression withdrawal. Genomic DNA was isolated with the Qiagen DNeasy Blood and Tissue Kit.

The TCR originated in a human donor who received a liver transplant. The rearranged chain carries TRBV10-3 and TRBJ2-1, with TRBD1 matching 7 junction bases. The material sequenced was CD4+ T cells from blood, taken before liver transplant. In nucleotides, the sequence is TGTGCCATAGGGACAGAGAAAGGCAATGAGCAGTTCTTC. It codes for CAIGTEKGNEQFF.